This T cell receptor beta chain comes out of a study of blood T cell repertoires in COVID-19. Study-wide background: Sites across the United States, Italy and Spain contributed samples from acute and convalescent COVID-19. T cells, B-cell-depleted T cells, or PBMCs supplied cDNA or gDNA.

The CDR3 runs to 14 residues. V dropped 3 bases and J dropped 2 bases, with 10 bases sitting between them. Germline V gives CDR1 KGHSH, CDR2 LQKENI. In the authors' workflow: How many nucleated cells were present was estimated from reference gene primer amplification. Data came from immunoSEQ multiplex PCR; TCRdb stores just in-frame clones and leaves some out. The V and J calls and clone size come from that table; D and trimming were worked out from the DNA. This table has some 200,000 clones, about 88% appearing once. The TCR comes from a man in his forties or fifties with active or convalescent COVID-19. Material: peripheral blood. This chain links TRBV18 with TRBJ1-1; the D gene is possibly TRBD1 (6 bases). CDR3 sequence: CASSPRTANTEAFF. In DNA form, the CDR3 reads TGTGCCAGCTCACCCCGGACAGCCAACACTGAAGCTTTCTTT.